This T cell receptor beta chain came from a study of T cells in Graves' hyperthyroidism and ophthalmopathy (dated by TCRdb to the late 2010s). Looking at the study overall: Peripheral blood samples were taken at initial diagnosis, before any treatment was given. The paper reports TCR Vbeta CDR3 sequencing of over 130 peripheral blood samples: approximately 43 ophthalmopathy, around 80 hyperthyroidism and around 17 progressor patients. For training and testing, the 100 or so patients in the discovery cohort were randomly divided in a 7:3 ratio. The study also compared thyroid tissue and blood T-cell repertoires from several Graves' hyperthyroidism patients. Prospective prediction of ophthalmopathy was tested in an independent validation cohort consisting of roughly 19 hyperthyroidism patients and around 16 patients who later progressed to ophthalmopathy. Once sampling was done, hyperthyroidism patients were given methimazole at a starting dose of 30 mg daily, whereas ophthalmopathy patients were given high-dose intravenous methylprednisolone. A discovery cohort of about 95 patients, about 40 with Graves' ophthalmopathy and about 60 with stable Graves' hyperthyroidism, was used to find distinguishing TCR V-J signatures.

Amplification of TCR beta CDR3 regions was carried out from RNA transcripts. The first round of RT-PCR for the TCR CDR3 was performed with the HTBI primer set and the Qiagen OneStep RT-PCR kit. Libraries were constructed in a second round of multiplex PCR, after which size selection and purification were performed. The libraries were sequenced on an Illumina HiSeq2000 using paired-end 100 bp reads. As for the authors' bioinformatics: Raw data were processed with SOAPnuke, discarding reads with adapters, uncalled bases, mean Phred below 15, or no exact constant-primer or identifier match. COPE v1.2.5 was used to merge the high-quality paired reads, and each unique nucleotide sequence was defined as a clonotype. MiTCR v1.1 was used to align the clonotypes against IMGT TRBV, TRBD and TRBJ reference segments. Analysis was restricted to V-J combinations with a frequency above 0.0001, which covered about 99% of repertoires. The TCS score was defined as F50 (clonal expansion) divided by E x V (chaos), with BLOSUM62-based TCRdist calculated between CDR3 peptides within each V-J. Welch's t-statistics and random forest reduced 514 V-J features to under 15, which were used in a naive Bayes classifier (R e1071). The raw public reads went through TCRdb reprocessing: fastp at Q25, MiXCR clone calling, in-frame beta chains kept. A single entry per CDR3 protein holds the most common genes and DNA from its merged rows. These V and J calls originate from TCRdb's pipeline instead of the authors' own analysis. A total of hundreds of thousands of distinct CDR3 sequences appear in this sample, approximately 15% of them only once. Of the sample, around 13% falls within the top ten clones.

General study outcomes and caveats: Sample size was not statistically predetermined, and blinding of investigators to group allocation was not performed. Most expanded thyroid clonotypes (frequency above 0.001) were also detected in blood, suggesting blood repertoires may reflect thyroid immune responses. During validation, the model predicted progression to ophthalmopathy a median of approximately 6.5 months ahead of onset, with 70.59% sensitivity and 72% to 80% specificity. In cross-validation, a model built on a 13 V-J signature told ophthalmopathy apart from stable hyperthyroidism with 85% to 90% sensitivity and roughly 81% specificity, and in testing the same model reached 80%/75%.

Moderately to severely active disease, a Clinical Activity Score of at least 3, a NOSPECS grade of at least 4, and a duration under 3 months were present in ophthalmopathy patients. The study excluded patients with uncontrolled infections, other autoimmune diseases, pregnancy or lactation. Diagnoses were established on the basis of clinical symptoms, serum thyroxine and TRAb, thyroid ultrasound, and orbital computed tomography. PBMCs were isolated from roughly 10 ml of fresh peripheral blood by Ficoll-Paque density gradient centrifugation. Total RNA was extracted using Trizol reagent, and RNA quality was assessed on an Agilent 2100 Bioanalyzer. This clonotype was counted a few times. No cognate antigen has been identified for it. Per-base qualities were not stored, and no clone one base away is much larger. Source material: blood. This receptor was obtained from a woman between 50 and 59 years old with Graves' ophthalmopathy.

In nucleotides, the sequence is TGCAGTGCTAGATCCGCACTAGTTAACACTGAAGCTTTCTTT. Its product reads: CSARSALVNTEAFF. The chain links TRBV20-1 with TRBJ1-1; too little of a D gene remains to name it. CDR1 and CDR2 are read off the germline V gene (reference sequence) as DFQATT and SNEGSKA. Including the terminal cysteine and phenylalanine, the CDR3 comprises 14 residues. The read is trimmed to its CDR3 DNA, 42 bases read in frame from base 1. The V and J ends are trimmed by 2 bases and 2 bases, leaving 12 bases between them.